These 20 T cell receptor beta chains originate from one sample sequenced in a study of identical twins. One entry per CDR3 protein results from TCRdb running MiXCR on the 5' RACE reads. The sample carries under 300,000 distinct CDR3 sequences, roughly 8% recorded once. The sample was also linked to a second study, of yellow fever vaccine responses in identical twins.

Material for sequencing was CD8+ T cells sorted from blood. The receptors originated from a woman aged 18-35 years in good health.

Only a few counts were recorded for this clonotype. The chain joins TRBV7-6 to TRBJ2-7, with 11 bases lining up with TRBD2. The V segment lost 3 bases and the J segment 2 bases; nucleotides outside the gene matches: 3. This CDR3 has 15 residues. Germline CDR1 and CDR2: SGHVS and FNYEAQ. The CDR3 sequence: CASSFASGGTYEQYF. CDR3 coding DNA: TGTGCCAGCAGCTTTGCTAGCGGGGGGACCTACGAGCAGTACTTC.

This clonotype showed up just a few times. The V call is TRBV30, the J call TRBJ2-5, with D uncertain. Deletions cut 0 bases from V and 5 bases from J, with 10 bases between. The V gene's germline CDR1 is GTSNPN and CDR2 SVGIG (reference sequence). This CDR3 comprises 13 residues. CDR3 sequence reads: CAWSVHLTETQYF. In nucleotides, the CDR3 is TGTGCCTGGAGTGTACACCTGACGGAGACCCAGTACTTC.

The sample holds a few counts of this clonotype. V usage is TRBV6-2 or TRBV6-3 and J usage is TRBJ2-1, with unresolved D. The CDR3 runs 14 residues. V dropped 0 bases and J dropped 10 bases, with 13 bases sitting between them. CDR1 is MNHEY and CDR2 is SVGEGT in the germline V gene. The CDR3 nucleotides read TGTGCCAGCAGTTACTCGGCCACCGTCCCCGAGCAGTTCTTC. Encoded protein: CASSYSATVPEQFF.

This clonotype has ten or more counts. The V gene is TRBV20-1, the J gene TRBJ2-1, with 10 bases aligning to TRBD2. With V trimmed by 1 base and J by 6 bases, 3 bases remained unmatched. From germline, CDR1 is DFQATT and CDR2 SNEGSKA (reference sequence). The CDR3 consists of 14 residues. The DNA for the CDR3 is TGCAGTGCTAGAGCCCTAGCGGGAGTCAATGAGCAGTTCTTC. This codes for CSARALAGVNEQFF.

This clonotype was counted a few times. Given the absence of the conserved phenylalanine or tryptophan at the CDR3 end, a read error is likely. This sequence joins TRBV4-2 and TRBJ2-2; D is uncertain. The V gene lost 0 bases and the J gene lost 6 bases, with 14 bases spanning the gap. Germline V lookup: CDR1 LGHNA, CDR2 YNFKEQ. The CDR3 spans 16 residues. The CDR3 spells CASSQDGPMRPGELFL. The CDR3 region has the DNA TGTGCCAGCAGCCAAGACGGCCCAATGAGACCCGGGGAGCTGTTTCTT.

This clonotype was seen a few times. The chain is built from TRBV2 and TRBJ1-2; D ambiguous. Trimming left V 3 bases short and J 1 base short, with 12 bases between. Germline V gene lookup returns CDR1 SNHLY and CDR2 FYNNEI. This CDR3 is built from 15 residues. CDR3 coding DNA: TGTGCCAGCAGTGAGAGCCCAGAAGTTAACTATGGCTACACCTTC. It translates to CASSESPEVNYGYTF.

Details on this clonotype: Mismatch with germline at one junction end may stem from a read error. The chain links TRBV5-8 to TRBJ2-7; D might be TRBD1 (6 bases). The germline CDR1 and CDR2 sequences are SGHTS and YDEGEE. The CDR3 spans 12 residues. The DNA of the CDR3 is TGTGCCAGCAGCTTGGCCCTCGGGACACCAGGCTTC. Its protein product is CASSLALGTPGF.

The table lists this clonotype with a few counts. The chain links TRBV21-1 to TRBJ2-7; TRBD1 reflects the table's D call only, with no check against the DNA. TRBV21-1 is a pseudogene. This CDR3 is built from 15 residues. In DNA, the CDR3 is TGTGCCAGCAGCAAAGTAAGTGACAGATGGAACGAGCAGTACTTC. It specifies CASSKVSDRWNEQYF.

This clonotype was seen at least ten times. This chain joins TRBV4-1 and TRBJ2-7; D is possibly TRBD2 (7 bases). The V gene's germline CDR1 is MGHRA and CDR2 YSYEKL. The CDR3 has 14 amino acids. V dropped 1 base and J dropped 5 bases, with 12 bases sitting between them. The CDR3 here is CASSQGEGGDEQYF. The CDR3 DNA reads TGCGCCAGCAGCCAAGGGGAAGGGGGGGACGAGCAGTACTTC.

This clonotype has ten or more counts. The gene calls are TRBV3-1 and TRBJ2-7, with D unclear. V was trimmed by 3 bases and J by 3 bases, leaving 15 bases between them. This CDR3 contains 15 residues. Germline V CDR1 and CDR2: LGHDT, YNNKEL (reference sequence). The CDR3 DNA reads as TGTGCCAGCAGCCAGGGATCTCTAATAGGCTACGAGCAGTACTTC. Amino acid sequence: CASSQGSLIGYEQYF.

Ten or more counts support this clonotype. Here the CDR3 DNA reads TGTGCCAGCAGTTTAGGGTCGGACATTCAGTACTTC. It yields the protein CASSLGSDIQYF. The rearrangement uses TRBV12-3 or TRBV12-4 and TRBJ2-4; D not certain. The V end lost 1 base, the J end lost 8 bases, and 6 bases lay between the germline ends. CDR3 length equals 12 residues.

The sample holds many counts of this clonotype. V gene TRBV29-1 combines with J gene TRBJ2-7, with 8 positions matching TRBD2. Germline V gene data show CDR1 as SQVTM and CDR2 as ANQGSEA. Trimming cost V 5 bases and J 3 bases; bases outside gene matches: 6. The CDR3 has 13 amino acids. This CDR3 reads CSVCLAGLYEQYF. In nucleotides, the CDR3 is TGCAGCGTTTGTTTAGCGGGGCTCTACGAGCAGTACTTC.

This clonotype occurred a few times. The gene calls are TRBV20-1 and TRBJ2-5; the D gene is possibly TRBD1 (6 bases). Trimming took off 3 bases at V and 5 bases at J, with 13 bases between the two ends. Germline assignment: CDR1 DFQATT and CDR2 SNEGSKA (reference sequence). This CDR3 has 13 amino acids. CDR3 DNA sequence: TGCAGTGCTAGTGACAGGCTGGGCGAGACCCAGTACTTC. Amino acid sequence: CSASDRLGETQYF.

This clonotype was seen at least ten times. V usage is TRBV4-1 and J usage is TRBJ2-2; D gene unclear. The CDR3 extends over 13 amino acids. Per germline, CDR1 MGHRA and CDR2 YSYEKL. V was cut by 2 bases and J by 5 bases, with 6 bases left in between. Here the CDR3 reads CASSQIVTGELFF. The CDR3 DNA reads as TGCGCCAGCAGCCAAATAGTAACCGGGGAGCTGTTTTTT.

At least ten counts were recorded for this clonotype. The CDR3 loop reads CASSAQGDGGASWQQYF. The CDR3 nucleotides are TGTGCCAGCAGCGCCCAGGGGGACGGGGGCGCTTCTTGGCAGCAGTACTTC. The chain links TRBV9 to TRBJ2-7, with D perhaps TRBD1 (7 bases). CDR3 length: 17 residues. V lost 3 bases to trimming and J lost 8 bases, with 27 bases between them. CDR1 is SGDLS, CDR2 YYNGEE, per germline. The entire variable domain, with the rest obtained from reference TRBV9 and TRBJ2-7, is as follows: DSGVTQTPKHLITATGQRVTLRCSPRSGDLSVYWYQQSLDQGLQFLIQYYNGEERAKGNILERFSAQQFPDLHSELNLSSLELGDSALYFCASSAQGDGGASWQQYFGPGTRLTVT.

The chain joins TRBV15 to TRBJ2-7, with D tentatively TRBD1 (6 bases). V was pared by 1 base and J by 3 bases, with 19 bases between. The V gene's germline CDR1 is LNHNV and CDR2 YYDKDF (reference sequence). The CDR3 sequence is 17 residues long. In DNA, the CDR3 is TGTGCCACCAGCAGAGCCCGAAAGATACAGGGTATCTACGAGCAGTACTTC. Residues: CATSRARKIQGIYEQYF.

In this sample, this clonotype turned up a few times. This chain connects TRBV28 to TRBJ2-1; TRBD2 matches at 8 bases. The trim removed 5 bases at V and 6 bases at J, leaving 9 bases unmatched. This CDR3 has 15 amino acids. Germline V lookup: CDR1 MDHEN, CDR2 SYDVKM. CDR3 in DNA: TGTGCCAGCAGTCTCACCGGGACTAGGAGCAATGAGCAGTTCTTC. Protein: CASSLTGTRSNEQFF.

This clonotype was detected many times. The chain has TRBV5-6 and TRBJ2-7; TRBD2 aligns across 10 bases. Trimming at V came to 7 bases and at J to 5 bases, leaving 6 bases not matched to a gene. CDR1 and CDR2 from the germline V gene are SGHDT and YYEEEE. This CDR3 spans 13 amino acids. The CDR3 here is CASCPSGSHEQYF. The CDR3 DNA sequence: TGTGCCAGCTGCCCTAGCGGGAGTCACGAGCAGTACTTC.

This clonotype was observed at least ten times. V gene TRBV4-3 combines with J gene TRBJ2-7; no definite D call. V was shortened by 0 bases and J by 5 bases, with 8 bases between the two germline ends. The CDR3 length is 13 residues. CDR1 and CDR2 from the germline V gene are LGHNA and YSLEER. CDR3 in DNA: TGCGCCAGCAGCCAAGACCCTTTGAACGAGCAGTACTTC. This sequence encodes CASSQDPLNEQYF.

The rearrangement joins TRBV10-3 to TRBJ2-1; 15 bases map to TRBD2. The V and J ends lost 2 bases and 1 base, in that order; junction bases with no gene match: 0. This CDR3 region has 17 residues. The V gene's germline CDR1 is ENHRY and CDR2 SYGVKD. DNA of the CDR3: TGTGCCATCAGTGAGGGACTAGCGGGAGGGTCCTACAATGAGCAGTTCTTC. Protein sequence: CAISEGLAGGSYNEQFF.